This T cell receptor beta chain is from a study of T-cell memory formation after mild COVID-19. Study at large: For the most part, TCR clusters were specific to one donor.

In this sample, this clonotype turned up once. Its target is unknown. Study-wide results and caveats: The finding that pre-infection memory included some responding clones suggested that cross-reactive memory joined.

V gave up 5 bases and J gave up 3 bases; unmatched junction bases: 9. The CDR3 is 15 residues long. TCRdb fed the 5' RACE reads into MiXCR, producing one record per CDR3 protein. The table records roughly 600,000 distinct CDR3 sequences, under 20% of them present only once. This chain uses TRBV12-3 or TRBV12-4 with TRBJ2-5, with 7 bases lining up with TRBD2. The TCR comes from an adult woman who had mild COVID-19 (a few samples of this study predate the infection). Cell type and time point are not known. Sequencing used PBMCs or a T cell subset sorted from them (not recorded which). CDR3: CASSPIGGGKETQYF. CDR3 in DNA: TGTGCCAGCAGTCCTATCGGCGGGGGAAAAGAGACCCAGTACTTC.